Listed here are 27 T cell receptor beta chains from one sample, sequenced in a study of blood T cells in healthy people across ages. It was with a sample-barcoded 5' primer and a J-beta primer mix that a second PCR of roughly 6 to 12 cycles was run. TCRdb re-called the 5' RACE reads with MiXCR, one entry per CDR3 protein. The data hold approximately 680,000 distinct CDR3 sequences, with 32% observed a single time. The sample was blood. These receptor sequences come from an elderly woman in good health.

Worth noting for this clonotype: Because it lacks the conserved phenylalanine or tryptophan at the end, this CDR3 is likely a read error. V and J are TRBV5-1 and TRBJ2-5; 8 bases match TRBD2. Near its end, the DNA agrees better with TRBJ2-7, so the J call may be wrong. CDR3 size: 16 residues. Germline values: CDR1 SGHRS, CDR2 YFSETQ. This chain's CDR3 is CASSLTVSGGYYEQYY. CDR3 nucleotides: TGCGCCAGCAGCTTGACCGTCAGCGGGGGATACTACGAGCAGTACTAC.

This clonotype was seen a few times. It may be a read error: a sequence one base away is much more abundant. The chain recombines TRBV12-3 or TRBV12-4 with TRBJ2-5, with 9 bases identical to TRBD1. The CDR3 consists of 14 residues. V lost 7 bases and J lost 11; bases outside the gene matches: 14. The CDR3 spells CASITGTGSNEQYF. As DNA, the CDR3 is TGTGCCAGCATCACCGGGACAGGGAGCAATGAGCAGTACTTC.

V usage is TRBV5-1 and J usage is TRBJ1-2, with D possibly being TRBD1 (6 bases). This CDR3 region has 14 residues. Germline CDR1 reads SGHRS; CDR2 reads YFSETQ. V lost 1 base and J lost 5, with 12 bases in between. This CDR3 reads CASSLNRDGYGYTF. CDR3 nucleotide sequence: TGCGCCAGCAGCTTGAACAGGGATGGGTATGGCTACACCTTC.

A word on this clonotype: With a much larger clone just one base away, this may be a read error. The chain's CDR3 is CASRARVPYNEQYF. In nucleotides, the CDR3 is TGTGCCAGCAGGGCCAGGGTCCCCTACAATGAGCAGTACTTC. The rearrangement uses TRBV11-2 and TRBJ2-4; TRBD1 might be the D (5 bases). Germline CDR1 reads SGHAT; CDR2 reads FQNNGV. Deletions cut 6 bases from V and 13 bases from J, with 22 bases between. The CDR3 runs to 14 residues.

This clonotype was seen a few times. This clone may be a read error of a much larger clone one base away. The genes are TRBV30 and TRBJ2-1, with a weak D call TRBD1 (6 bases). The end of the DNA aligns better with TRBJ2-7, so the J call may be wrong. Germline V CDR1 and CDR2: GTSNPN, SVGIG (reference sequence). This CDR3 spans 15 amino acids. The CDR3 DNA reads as TGTGCCTGGAGTGTAGGGCAGGGGTCCTACAATGAGCAGTACTTC. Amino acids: CAWSVGQGSYNEQYF.

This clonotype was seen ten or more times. CDR3 amino acids: CASSLLASGFYNEQFF. DNA of the CDR3: TGTGCCAGCAGCTTATTAGCGAGCGGGTTCTACAATGAGCAGTTCTTC. The chain has TRBV7-2 and TRBJ2-1; D possibly corresponds to TRBD2 (6 bases). The CDR3 is 16 residues long. V lost 2 bases and J lost 3, with 14 bases in between. Looked up from germline, CDR1 is SGHTA and CDR2 is FQGNSA. The whole variable domain, remainder taken from reference TRBV7-2 and TRBJ2-1, is GAGVSQSPSNKVTEKGKDVELRCDPISGHTALYWYRQSLGQGLEFLIYFQGNSAPDKSGLPSDRFSAERTGGSVSTLTIQRTQQEDSAVYLCASSLLASGFYNEQFFGPGTRLTVL.

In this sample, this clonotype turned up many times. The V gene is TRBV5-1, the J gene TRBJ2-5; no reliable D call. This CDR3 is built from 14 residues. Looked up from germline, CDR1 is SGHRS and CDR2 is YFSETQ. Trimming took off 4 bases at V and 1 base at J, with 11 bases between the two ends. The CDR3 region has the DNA TGCGCCAGCAGCCCGATGGGCATCCAAGAGACCCAGTACTTC. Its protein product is CASSPMGIQETQYF.

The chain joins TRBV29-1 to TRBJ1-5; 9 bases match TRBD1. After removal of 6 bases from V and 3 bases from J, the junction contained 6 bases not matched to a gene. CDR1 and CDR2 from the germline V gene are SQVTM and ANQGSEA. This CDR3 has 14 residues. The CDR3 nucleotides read TGCAGCGTCGCCAGGGACAGGGTCAATCAGCCCCAGCATTTT. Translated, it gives CSVARDRVNQPQHF.

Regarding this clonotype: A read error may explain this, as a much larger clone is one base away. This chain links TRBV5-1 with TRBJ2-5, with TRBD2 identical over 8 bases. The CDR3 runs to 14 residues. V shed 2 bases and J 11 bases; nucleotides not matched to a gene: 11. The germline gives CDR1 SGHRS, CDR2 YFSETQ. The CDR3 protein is CASSLTGGPDEQYF. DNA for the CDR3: TGCGCCAGCAGCTTAACGGGGGGGCCGGATGAGCAGTACTTC.

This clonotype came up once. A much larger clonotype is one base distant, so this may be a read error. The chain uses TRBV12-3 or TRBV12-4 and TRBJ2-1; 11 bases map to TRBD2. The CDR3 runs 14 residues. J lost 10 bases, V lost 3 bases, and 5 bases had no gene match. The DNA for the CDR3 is TGTGCCAGCAGTTTTAGCGGGGGGGGCGAAGAGCAGTTCTTC. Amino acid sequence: CASSFSGGGEEQFF.

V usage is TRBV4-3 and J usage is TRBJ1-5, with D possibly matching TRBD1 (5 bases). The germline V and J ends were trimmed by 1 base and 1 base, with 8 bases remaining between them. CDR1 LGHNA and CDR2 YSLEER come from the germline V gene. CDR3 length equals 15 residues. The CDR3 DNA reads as TGCGCCAGCAGCCAAGGGGGGGGGAGCAATCAGCCCCAGCATTTT. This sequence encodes CASSQGGGSNQPQHF.

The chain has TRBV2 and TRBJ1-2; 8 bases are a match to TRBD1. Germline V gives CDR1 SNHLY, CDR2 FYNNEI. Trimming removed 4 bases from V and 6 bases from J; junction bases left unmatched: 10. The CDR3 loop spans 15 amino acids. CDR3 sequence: CASSADRGPTDGYTF. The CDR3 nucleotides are TGTGCCAGCAGTGCCGACAGGGGACCGACGGATGGCTACACCTTC.

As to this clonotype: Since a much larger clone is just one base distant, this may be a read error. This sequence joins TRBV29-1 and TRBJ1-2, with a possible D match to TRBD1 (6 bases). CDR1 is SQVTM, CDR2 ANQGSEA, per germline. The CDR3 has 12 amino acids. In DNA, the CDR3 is TGCAACGCCTCACAGGGTAGCTATGGCTACACCTTC. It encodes CNASQGSYGYTF.

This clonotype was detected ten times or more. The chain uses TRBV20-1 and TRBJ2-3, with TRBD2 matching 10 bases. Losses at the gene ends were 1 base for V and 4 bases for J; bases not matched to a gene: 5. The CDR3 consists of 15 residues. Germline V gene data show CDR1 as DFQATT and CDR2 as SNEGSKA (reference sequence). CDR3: CSARGGLAVPDTQYF. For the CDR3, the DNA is TGCAGTGCTAGAGGCGGACTAGCGGTTCCAGATACGCAGTATTTT.

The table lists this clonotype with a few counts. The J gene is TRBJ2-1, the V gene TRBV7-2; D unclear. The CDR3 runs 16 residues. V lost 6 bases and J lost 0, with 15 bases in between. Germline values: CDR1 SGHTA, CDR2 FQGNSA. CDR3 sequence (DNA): TGTGCCAGCAGTTTCGCCGGGCCGAGCTCCTACAATGAGCAGTTCTTC. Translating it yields CASSFAGPSSYNEQFF.

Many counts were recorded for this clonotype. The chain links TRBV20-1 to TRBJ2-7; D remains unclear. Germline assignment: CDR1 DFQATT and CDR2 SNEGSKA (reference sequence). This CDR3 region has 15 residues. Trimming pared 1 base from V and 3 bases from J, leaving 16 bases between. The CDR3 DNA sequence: TGCAGTGCTAGAGGTGGACGGCCTCTCGACTACGAGCAGTACTTC. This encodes CSARGGRPLDYEQYF.

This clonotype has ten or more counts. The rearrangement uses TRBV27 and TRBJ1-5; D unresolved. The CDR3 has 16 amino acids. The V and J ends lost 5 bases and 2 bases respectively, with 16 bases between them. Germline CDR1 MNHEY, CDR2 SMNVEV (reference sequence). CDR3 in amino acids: CASSPLRGQGNQPQHF. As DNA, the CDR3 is TGTGCCAGCAGTCCGCTCCGGGGTCAAGGCAATCAGCCCCAGCATTTT.

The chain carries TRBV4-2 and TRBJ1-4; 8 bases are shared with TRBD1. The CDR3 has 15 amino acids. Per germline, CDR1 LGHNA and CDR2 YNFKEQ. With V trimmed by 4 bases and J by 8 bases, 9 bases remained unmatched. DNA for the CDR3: TGTGCCAGCAGCCTTGCCGGACAGGGCGAGGAAAAACTGTTTTTT. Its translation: CASSLAGQGEEKLFF.

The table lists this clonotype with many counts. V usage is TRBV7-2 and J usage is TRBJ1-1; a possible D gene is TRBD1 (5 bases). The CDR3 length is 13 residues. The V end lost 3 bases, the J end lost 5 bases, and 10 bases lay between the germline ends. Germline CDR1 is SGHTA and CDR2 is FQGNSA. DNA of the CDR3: TGTGCCAGCAGCTTGGGAAAGGGGACTGAAGCTTTCTTT. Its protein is CASSLGKGTEAFF.

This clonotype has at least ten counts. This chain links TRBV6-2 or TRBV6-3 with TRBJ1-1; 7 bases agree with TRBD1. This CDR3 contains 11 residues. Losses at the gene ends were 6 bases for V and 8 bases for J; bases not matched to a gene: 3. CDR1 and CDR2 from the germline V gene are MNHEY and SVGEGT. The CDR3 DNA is TGTGCCAGCAGAGGGGGCAGGGAAGCTTTCTTT. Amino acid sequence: CASRGGREAFF.

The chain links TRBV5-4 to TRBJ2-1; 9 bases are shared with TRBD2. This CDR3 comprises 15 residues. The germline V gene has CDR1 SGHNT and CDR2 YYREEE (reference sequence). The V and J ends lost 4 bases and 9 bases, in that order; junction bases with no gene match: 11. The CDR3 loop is CASSPGASGVVEQFF. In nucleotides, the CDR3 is TGTGCCAGCAGCCCCGGGGCTAGCGGGGTGGTTGAGCAGTTCTTC.

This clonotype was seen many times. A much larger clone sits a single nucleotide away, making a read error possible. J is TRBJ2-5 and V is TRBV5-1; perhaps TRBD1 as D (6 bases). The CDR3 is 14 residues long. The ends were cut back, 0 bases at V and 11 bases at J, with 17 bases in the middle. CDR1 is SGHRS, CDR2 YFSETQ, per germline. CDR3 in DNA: TGCGCCAGCAGCTTGGCGATAGGGGGATATGAGCAGTACTTC. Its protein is CASSLAIGGYEQYF.

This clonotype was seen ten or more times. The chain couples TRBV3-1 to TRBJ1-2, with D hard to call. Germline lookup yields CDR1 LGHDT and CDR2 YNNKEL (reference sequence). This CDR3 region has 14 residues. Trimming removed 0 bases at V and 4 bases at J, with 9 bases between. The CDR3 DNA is TGTGCCAGCAGCCAAGAACAGCCTTTCTATGGCTACACCTTC. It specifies CASSQEQPFYGYTF.

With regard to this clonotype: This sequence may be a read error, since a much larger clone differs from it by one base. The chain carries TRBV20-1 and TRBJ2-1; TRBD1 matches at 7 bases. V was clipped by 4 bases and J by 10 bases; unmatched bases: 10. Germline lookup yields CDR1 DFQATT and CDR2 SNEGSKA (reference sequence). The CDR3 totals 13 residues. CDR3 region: CSATQGNSYEQFF. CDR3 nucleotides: TGCAGTGCTACACAGGGGAACTCCTACGAGCAGTTCTTC.

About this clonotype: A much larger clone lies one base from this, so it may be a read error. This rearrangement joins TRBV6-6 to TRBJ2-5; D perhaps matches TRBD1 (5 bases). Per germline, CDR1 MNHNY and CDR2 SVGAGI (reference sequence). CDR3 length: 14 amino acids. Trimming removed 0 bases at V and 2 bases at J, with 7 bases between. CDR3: CASSYSGAQETQYF. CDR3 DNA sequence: TGTGCCAGCAGTTACTCAGGGGCTCAAGAGACCCAGTACTTC.

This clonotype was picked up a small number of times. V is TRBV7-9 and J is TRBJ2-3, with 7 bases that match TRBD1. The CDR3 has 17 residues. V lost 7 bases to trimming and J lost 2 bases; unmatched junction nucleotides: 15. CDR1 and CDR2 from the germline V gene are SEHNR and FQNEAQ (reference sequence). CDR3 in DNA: TGTGCCAGCATCCGGTTGACAGGGTGGGGCACCACAGATACGCAGTATTTT. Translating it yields CASIRLTGWGTTDTQYF.

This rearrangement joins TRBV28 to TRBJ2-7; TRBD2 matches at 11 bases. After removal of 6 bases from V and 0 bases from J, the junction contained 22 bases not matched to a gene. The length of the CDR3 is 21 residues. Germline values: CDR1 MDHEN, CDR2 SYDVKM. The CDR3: CASRAGPLRSSGGPHSYEQYF. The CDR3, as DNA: TGTGCCAGCAGGGCCGGACCCCTCAGGTCTAGCGGGGGGCCCCACTCCTACGAGCAGTACTTC.